These 32 T cell receptor beta chains came from one sample sequenced in a study of identical twins. TCRdb reprocessed the 5' RACE reads via MiXCR and lists one record per CDR3 protein. The repertoire includes about 890,000 distinct CDR3 sequences, more than 9% of them detected once, and around 1.5% sits in the top ten. These data were also filed under a second study, of yellow fever vaccine responses in identical twins.

Sequencing input: PBMCs. The receptors were sampled from a woman in her late teens or twenties in good health.

This clonotype has just a few counts. The rearrangement uses TRBV5-1 and TRBJ2-1; either TRBD1 or TRBD2 may fit D (5 bases each). The germline V and J ends were trimmed by 4 bases and 9 bases, with 20 bases remaining between them. Germline-derived CDR1 and CDR2 are SGHRS and YFSETQ. The CDR3 totals 15 residues. The CDR3 spells CASSPRGDSTIEQFF. The CDR3 DNA is TGCGCCAGCAGCCCGAGAGGGGATTCGACTATTGAGCAGTTCTTC.

This clonotype came up a few times. The V call is TRBV7-2, the J call TRBJ2-5, with a tentative D call TRBD1 (5 bases). Germline-derived CDR1 and CDR2 are SGHTA and FQGNSA. V lost 0 bases and J lost 5, with 22 bases in between. CDR3 size: 18 residues. The CDR3 protein is CASSLAIQGRAFWETQYF. CDR3 nucleotide sequence: TGTGCCAGCAGCTTAGCTATCCAGGGAAGGGCCTTCTGGGAGACCCAGTACTTC.

V and J are TRBV12-3 or TRBV12-4 and TRBJ2-1, with D hard to call. V shed 7 bases and J shed 1 base, with 17 bases lying between them. The CDR3 spans 16 residues. The CDR3 nucleotides read TGTGCCAGCAACCCTTTGGGGAAATCATCCTACAATGAGCAGTTCTTC. Translation: CASNPLGKSSYNEQFF.

In this sample, this clonotype turned up a few times. The chain recombines TRBV19 with TRBJ2-3; 12 nucleotides line up with TRBD2. V was pared by 5 bases and J by 2 bases, with 8 bases of the junction left unmatched. CDR3 length equals 17 residues. Per germline, CDR1 LNHDA and CDR2 SQIVND (reference sequence). CDR3 sequence (DNA): TGTGCCAGTAGTCCCTCTGCTAGCGGGAGGGTCACAGATACGCAGTATTTT. As protein: CASSPSASGRVTDTQYF.

This clonotype was counted only a few times. This chain uses TRBV3-1 with TRBJ1-1; tentatively, D is TRBD1 (6 bases). This CDR3 spans 14 amino acids. The V end lost 1 base, the J end lost 7 bases, and 13 bases lay between the germline ends. Germline lookup yields CDR1 LGHDT and CDR2 YNNKEL (reference sequence). The CDR3 nucleotides are TGTGCCAGCAGCCAAGTAGGGGGGTCCGTTGAAGCTTTCTTT. Its translation is CASSQVGGSVEAFF.

This clonotype was observed at least ten times. The chain employs TRBV12-3 or TRBV12-4 and TRBJ2-4; D is uncertain. V lost 5 bases to trimming and J lost 5 bases, with 4 bases between them. There are 11 residues in the CDR3. The CDR3 sequence is CASSPQNIQYF. CDR3 coding DNA: TGTGCCAGCAGTCCCCAAAACATTCAGTACTTC.

Only a few counts were recorded for this clonotype. The chain combines TRBV10-3 with TRBJ2-2, with 9 bases fitting TRBD1. The CDR3 is made up of 16 amino acids. Germline V gene data show CDR1 as ENHRY and CDR2 as SYGVKD. The J segment lost 3 bases and the V segment lost 3 bases, leaving 5 bases of the junction unmatched. Written as DNA, the CDR3 is TGTGCCATCAGTGATCGGGACAGGGTCTACACCGGGGAGCTGTTTTTT. Its protein is CAISDRDRVYTGELFF.

The genes are TRBV7-8 and TRBJ2-3; 13 nucleotides line up with TRBD2. After removal of 1 base from V and 5 bases from J, the junction contained 12 bases not matched to a gene. The CDR3 extends over 19 amino acids. Germline V gene sequence: CDR1 SGHVS, CDR2 FQNEAQ. The DNA for the CDR3 is TGTGCCAGCAGCTTAGTCTCCCAACTAGCGGGGGGGCCGGGAGATACGCAGTATTTT. Its translation is CASSLVSQLAGGPGDTQYF.

The chain couples TRBV9 to TRBJ2-7, with TRBD1 matching over 8 bases. Germline-derived CDR1 and CDR2 are SGDLS and YYNGEE. V lost 0 bases, J lost 3 bases, and 17 bases stayed unmatched. The CDR3 extends over 19 amino acids. CDR3 loop: CASSVAGRGQNPISYEQYF. The DNA of the CDR3 is TGTGCCAGCAGCGTAGCGGGCAGGGGGCAAAACCCCATAAGCTACGAGCAGTACTTC.

This clonotype has a count of ten or more. The genes are TRBV5-1 and TRBJ2-3, with D possibly being TRBD1 or TRBD2 (6 bases each). V dropped 4 bases and J dropped 0 bases, with 15 bases sitting between them. This CDR3 is built from 16 residues. Per germline, CDR1 SGHRS and CDR2 YFSETQ. Written as DNA, the CDR3 is TGCGCCAGCAGCCTGGGGGGCAGGCCGAGCACAGATACGCAGTATTTT. Amino acid sequence: CASSLGGRPSTDTQYF. The full variable domain, with the rest looked up from reference TRBV5-1 and TRBJ2-3, is KAGVTQTPRYLIKTRGQQVTLSCSPISGHRSVSWYQQTPGQGLQFLFEYFSETQRNKGNFPGRFSGRQFSNSRSEMNVSTLELGDSALYLCASSLGGRPSTDTQYFGPGTRLTVL.

V and J are TRBV28 and TRBJ1-2; D gene unclear. In germline, CDR1 is MDHEN, CDR2 SYDVKM. This CDR3 has 14 residues. Trimming took off 4 bases at V and 8 bases at J, with 17 bases between the two ends. CDR3 protein: CASSSSAAGSGYTF. CDR3 coding DNA: TGTGCCAGCAGTTCAAGCGCGGCAGGATCCGGCTACACCTTC.

This chain uses TRBV20-1 with TRBJ2-2; perhaps TRBD1 as D (6 bases). Germline CDR1 DFQATT, CDR2 SNEGSKA (reference sequence). The CDR3 loop spans 17 amino acids. Trimming took 0 bases from V and 0 from J, leaving 14 bases between them. CDR3 sequence: CSARDQARGTNTGELFF. The CDR3 DNA sequence: TGCAGTGCTAGAGATCAGGCCAGGGGCACGAACACCGGGGAGCTGTTTTTT.

This clonotype came up many times. The rearrangement joins TRBV5-1 to TRBJ2-5; D may match TRBD1 or TRBD2 (5 bases each). Germline CDR1 is SGHRS and CDR2 is YFSETQ. The CDR3 runs to 17 residues. Trimming removed 5 bases from V and 0 bases from J, with 20 bases in between. CDR3: CASSLPPPGSHQETQYF. The CDR3 bases are TGCGCCAGCAGTTTACCTCCACCAGGGAGCCACCAAGAGACCCAGTACTTC.

This clonotype was counted many times. The chain has TRBV4-1 and TRBJ2-3; D is ambiguous. The germline gives CDR1 MGHRA, CDR2 YSYEKL. The length of the CDR3 is 12 residues. Trimming pared 3 bases from V and 2 bases from J, leaving 3 bases between. CDR3 nucleotide sequence: TGCGCCAGCAGCCACCCCACAGATACGCAGTATTTT. It specifies CASSHPTDTQYF.

This clonotype was counted only a few times. The rearrangement uses TRBV28 and TRBJ2-1; 13 nucleotides align to TRBD2. Germline V gene data show CDR1 as MDHEN and CDR2 as SYDVKM. V lost 6 bases, J lost 2 bases, and 10 bases stayed unmatched. This CDR3 contains 18 residues. The CDR3 DNA reads TGTGCCAGCAGCACAACCGGGACTAGCGGGATCACCTACAATGAGCAGTTCTTC. Protein: CASSTTGTSGITYNEQFF.

The chain employs TRBV12-3 or TRBV12-4 and TRBJ2-7, with D unclear. This CDR3 region has 12 residues. Trimming shortened V by 6 bases and J by 5 bases, and 11 bases separated the two germline ends. For the CDR3, the DNA is TGTGCCAGCAGCCCAAACGGCCACGAGCAGTACTTC. This sequence encodes CASSPNGHEQYF.

This clonotype was counted only a few times. The chain uses TRBV5-1 and TRBJ2-7; TRBD2 matches at 14 bases. This CDR3 spans 16 amino acids. V lost 4 bases and J lost 3; bases outside the gene matches: 6. Germline CDR1 SGHRS, CDR2 YFSETQ. The CDR3 is CASSAEGLAGGYEQYF. The DNA for the CDR3 is TGCGCCAGCAGCGCAGAAGGACTAGCGGGAGGCTACGAGCAGTACTTC.

This clonotype was counted ten times or more. The rearrangement uses TRBV15 and TRBJ1-3, with 7 bases that match TRBD1. CDR3 length: 16 amino acids. CDR1 is LNHNV, CDR2 YYDKDF, per germline (reference sequence). V lost 0 bases, J lost 2 bases, and 4 bases stayed unmatched. This chain's CDR3 is CATSREAGTAGNTIYF. As DNA, the CDR3 is TGTGCCACCAGCAGAGAAGCCGGGACAGCTGGAAACACCATATATTTT.

The chain recombines TRBV11-2 with TRBJ2-7, with TRBD2 matching 8 bases. CDR3 size: 18 residues. Per the germline V gene, CDR1 is SGHAT and CDR2 is FQNNGV. After removal of 3 bases from V and 1 base from J, the junction contained 14 bases not matched to a gene. CDR3 in DNA: TGTGCCAGCAGCTTTGGACTAGCTGGGCTGAGGCGTTCCTACGAGCAGTACTTC. Protein product: CASSFGLAGLRRSYEQYF.

This clonotype appeared a few times. V usage is TRBV19 and J usage is TRBJ1-1; 9 bases map to TRBD1. The CDR3 is made up of 15 amino acids. With V trimmed by 3 bases and J by 2 bases, 4 bases remained unmatched. The V gene's germline CDR1 is LNHDA and CDR2 SQIVND (reference sequence). This CDR3 reads CASSMRDRANTEAFF. The DNA for the CDR3 is TGTGCCAGTAGTATGCGGGACAGGGCCAACACTGAAGCTTTCTTT.

This clonotype turned up a few times. The chain joins TRBV12-3 or TRBV12-4 to TRBJ2-7; perhaps TRBD2 as D (6 bases). Trimming shortened V by 6 bases and J by 6 bases, and 21 bases separated the two germline ends. The CDR3 is made up of 15 amino acids. This chain's CDR3 is CASRAQVLRGSEQYF. In DNA, the CDR3 is TGTGCCAGCAGGGCCCAGGTTCTACGGGGGAGCGAGCAGTACTTC.

V is TRBV3-1 and J is TRBJ2-7; D is unclear. This CDR3 has 12 amino acids. Trimming removed 4 bases at V and 4 bases at J, with 8 bases between. Germline values: CDR1 LGHDT, CDR2 YNNKEL (reference sequence). CDR3 in DNA: TGTGCCAGCAGCCTGTACCAGTACGAGCAGTACTTC. Its protein product is CASSLYQYEQYF.

The chain combines TRBV15 with TRBJ1-6; possibly TRBD1 for D (6 bases). This CDR3 spans 16 amino acids. The V gene lost 0 bases and the J gene lost 10 bases, with 16 bases spanning the gap. Germline V lookup: CDR1 LNHNV, CDR2 YYDKDF (reference sequence). For the CDR3, the DNA is TGTGCCACCAGCAGAGATATTGGGGGGGCGCGGTCACCCCTCCACTTT. Its translation: CATSRDIGGARSPLHF.

This clonotype was found a few times. The chain carries TRBV28 and TRBJ2-3; D call uncertain. Trimming removed 6 bases at V and 5 bases at J, with 9 bases between. CDR1 is MDHEN and CDR2 is SYDVKM in the germline V gene. CDR3 length equals 12 residues. The CDR3 nucleotides read TGTGCCAGCAGCGCTAACAAAGATACGCAGTATTTT. This translates into CASSANKDTQYF.

This clonotype was detected only a few times. The genes are TRBV2 and TRBJ2-7, with D possibly TRBD1 on 5 matching bases. V was clipped by 2 bases and J by 3 bases, with 14 bases between them. Germline V lookup: CDR1 SNHLY, CDR2 FYNNEI. The CDR3 totals 15 residues. As DNA, the CDR3 is TGTGCCAGCAGTGAATACAGGTCGGATGACTACGAGCAGTACGTC. Residues: CASSEYRSDDYEQYV.

This clonotype was seen at least ten times. The chain joins TRBV20-1 to TRBJ2-1; D not resolved. Trimming left V 3 bases short and J 2 bases short, with 8 bases between. This CDR3 contains 13 residues. The germline V gene encodes CDR1 DFQATT and CDR2 SNEGSKA (reference sequence). CDR3: CSARTPTYNEQFF. As DNA, the CDR3 is TGCAGTGCTAGGACCCCAACCTACAATGAGCAGTTCTTC.

This clonotype has just a few counts. This rearrangement joins TRBV15 to TRBJ1-1; a weak D match, TRBD1 (6 bases). CDR1 is LNHNV, CDR2 YYDKDF, per germline (reference sequence). The CDR3 consists of 20 residues. Trimming removed 0 bases at V and 1 base at J, with 24 bases between. This chain's CDR3 is CATSRESRRGPGEPNTEAFF. DNA of the CDR3: TGTGCCACCAGCAGAGAGTCACGCAGGGGCCCAGGGGAGCCGAACACTGAAGCTTTCTTT.

This clonotype has at least ten counts. V gene TRBV10-3 combines with J gene TRBJ1-6; weak D call: TRBD1 (5 bases). The germline V and J ends were trimmed by 10 bases and 7 bases, with 17 bases remaining between them. CDR1 and CDR2 (germline): ENHRY, SYGVKD. This CDR3 contains 14 residues. This CDR3 is CATGASIENSPLHF. DNA of the CDR3: TGTGCCACCGGGGCCTCCATTGAGAATTCACCCCTCCACTTT.

This clonotype was counted ten times or more. The genes are TRBV5-1 and TRBJ2-1; D is tentatively TRBD1 or TRBD2 (5 bases each). V lost 1 base and J 3 bases, leaving 14 bases between the germline ends. The length of the CDR3 is 16 residues. Germline CDR1 is SGHRS and CDR2 is YFSETQ. DNA of the CDR3: TGCGCCAGCAGCTTGAGACCCAGGGAGATCTACAATGAGCAGTTCTTC. Its protein is CASSLRPREIYNEQFF.

The rearrangement links TRBV20-1 to TRBJ1-5; tentative D call: TRBD1 (5 bases). Germline CDR1 reads DFQATT; CDR2 reads SNEGSKA (reference sequence). CDR3 length: 19 amino acids. V was clipped by 6 bases and J by 2 bases, with 29 bases between them. The CDR3 spells CSARTRVRGGVFGNQPQHF. The CDR3 DNA follows: TGCAGTGCGCGGACCCGGGTGAGGGGTGGGGTATTTGGCAATCAGCCCCAGCATTTT.

The chain is built from TRBV10-3 and TRBJ2-7; tentatively, D is TRBD1 or TRBD2 (5 bases each). Germline V lookup: CDR1 ENHRY, CDR2 SYGVKD. Trimming shortened V by 10 bases and J by 0 bases, and 16 bases separated the two germline ends. The CDR3 totals 14 residues. The CDR3 DNA is TGTGCCACCCGGGACGGGAAGAGCTCCTACGAGCAGTACTTC. Amino acid sequence: CATRDGKSSYEQYF.

V is TRBV5-6 and J is TRBJ2-7, with a tentative D call TRBD1 (6 bases). The V and J ends lost 3 bases and 6 bases respectively, with 31 bases between them. CDR3 length equals 19 residues. Per the germline V gene, CDR1 is SGHDT and CDR2 is YYEEEE. In nucleotides, the CDR3 is TGTGCCAGCAGCTCCGACGTACCCGGATCGGGGACAACCCGTAGCGAGCAGTACTTC. It translates to CASSSDVPGSGTTRSEQYF.